This entry features one TCR beta chain sequence. The sample originates from a study of blood T cell repertoires in COVID-19. About the research overall: Both acute and convalescent COVID-19 samples were obtained from the United States, Italy and Spain. T cells, B-cell-depleted T cells, or PBMCs provided the cDNA or gDNA that served as material.

The CDR3 extends over 14 amino acids. Methods used by the authors: For nucleated cells, counts were estimated from reference gene primer amplification. TCRdb keeps only in-frame clones here, not all; method: immunoSEQ multiplex PCR. For V, J and clone size, that table is used; D and trimming come from the DNA. The top ten clones hold around a fifth of a sample with under 200,000 clones, 87% of them seen once. This receptor was taken from a man aged 55-75 years with active or convalescent COVID-19. Sequenced input: peripheral blood. This chain uses TRBV21-1 with TRBJ1-5; TRBD1, as called in the table, went unchecked against the DNA. TRBV21-1 is tagged as a pseudogene. Here the CDR3 reads CASSKGQGLRPQHF. CDR3 coding DNA: TGTGCCAGCAGCAAAGGGCAGGGGCTTCGGCCCCAGCATTTT.